The table lists the clone carrying this T cell receptor beta chain with a few counts. The data were obtained in a study of human T cells and chemical hapten exposure. The CDR3 runs 15 residues. The junction had 8 bases not matched to a gene; V was cut back by 5 bases and J by 7 bases. Per the germline V gene, CDR1 is SGHAT and CDR2 is FQNNGV. TCRdb recomputed calls from the 5' RACE reads with MiXCR, one row per CDR3 protein. This repertoire shows about 80,000 distinct CDR3 sequences, more than 7.5% found once; its top ten account for 2% to 2.5%. Total RNA extraction was carried out from unfractionated whole blood.

The J gene is TRBJ1-6, the V gene TRBV11-2; 7 nucleotides agree with TRBD1. The receptor's source is a male donor in good health. CDR3 DNA: TGTGCCAGCAGCCCCCCCCGGGGACAGAATTCACCCCTCCACTTT. Translation: CASSPPRGQNSPLHF.